This T cell receptor (beta chain) was observed in a study of blood T cells in healthy people across ages. Findings of the study overall: Significant beta diversity loss was already apparent by age roughly 38, declining roughly linearly. It was not known whether donors were CMV positive (a possible confounder of expanded clonotype changes).

It was with a sample-barcoded 5' primer and a J-beta primer mix that a second PCR of about 7 to 12 cycles was run. Each cDNA molecule received a tag from a template-switch adaptor that had 12 random nucleotides. TCRdb re-called the 5' RACE reads with MiXCR, one entry per CDR3 protein. This sample carries about 680,000 distinct CDR3 sequences, 45% to 50% of them seen once, and the ten largest clones take about a third. Details on this clonotype: Its antigen is as yet unknown.

There are 14 residues in the CDR3. V was clipped by 3 bases and J by 0 bases, with 6 bases between them. Germline CDR1 and CDR2: DFQATT and SNEGSKA (reference sequence). Total RNA amounts of at least 5 micrograms were extracted per sample. What was sequenced was blood. The clonotype was recovered from a woman in her sixties or seventies in good health. The chain couples TRBV20-1 to TRBJ2-6, with no clear D. CDR3 region: CSARAHSGANVLTF. CDR3 nucleotides: TGCAGTGCTAGGGCCCACTCTGGGGCCAACGTCCTGACTTTC.